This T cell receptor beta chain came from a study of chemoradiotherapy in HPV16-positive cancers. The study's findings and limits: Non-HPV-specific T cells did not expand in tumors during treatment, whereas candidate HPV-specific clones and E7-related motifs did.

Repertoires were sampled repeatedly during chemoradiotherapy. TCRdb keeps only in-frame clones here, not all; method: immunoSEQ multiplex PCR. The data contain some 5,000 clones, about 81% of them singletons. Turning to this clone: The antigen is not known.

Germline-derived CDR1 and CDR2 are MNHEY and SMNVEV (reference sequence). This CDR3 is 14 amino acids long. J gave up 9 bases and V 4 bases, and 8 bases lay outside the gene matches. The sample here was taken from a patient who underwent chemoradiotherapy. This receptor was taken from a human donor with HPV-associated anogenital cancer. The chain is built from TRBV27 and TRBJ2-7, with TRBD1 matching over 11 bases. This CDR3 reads CASSSSGTGGRQYF. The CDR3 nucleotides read TGTGCCAGCAGTTCGTCCGGGACAGGGGGAAGGCAGTACTTC.